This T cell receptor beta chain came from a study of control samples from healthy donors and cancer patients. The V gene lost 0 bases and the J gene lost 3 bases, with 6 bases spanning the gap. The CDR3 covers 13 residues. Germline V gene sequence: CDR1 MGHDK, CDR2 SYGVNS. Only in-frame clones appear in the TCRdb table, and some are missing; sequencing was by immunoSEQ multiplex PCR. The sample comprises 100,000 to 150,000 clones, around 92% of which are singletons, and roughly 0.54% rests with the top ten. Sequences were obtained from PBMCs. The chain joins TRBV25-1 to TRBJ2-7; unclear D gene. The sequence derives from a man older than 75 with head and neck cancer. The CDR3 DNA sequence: TGTGCCAGCAGTGAATATAAGGGCTACGAGCAGTACTTC. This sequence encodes CASSEYKGYEQYF.